What follows are 18 T cell receptor beta chains derived from one specimen sequenced in a study of human thymus T cells. TCRdb's copy holds only in-frame clones and misses some; the assay was immunoSEQ multiplex PCR. Of 40,000 to 45,000 clones in the sample, around 94% were seen once. The material sequenced was blood. Receptors were obtained from a boy younger than two with a congenital heart defect but otherwise immunologically healthy.

The chain combines TRBV7-2 with TRBJ2-4; TRBD2 might be the D (6 bases). Trimming took 1 base from V and 4 from J, leaving 8 bases between them. The germline V gene encodes CDR1 SGHTA and CDR2 FQGNSA. This CDR3 is built from 14 residues. This CDR3 reads CASSLEAGKNIQYF. The CDR3 DNA sequence: TGTGCCAGCAGCTTAGAGGCGGGGAAAAACATTCAGTACTTC.

The chain couples TRBV19 to TRBJ1-2; D remains unclear. The CDR3 has 12 residues. V was pared by 7 bases and J by 3 bases, with 9 bases between. Germline CDR1 LNHDA, CDR2 SQIVND (reference sequence). DNA for the CDR3: TGTGCCAGTAAGTCCACGGACTATGGCTACACCTTC. Its translation is CASKSTDYGYTF.

V gene TRBV7-2 combines with J gene TRBJ2-3, with a possible D match to TRBD2 (5 bases). Trimming pared 4 bases from V and 4 bases from J, leaving 9 bases between. The CDR3 is 13 amino acids. CDR1 and CDR2 (germline): SGHTA, FQGNSA. CDR3 sequence reads: CASSSMRADTQYF. In nucleotides, the CDR3 is TGTGCCAGCAGCTCAATGCGGGCAGATACGCAGTATTTT.

The chain employs TRBV5-1 and TRBJ1-6; possibly TRBD1 for D (6 bases). CDR1 and CDR2 from the germline V gene are SGHRS and YFSETQ. V was shortened by 4 bases and J by 9 bases, with 14 bases between the two germline ends. CDR3 length equals 14 residues. The CDR3 spells CASSRTGRVSPLHF. Here the CDR3 DNA reads TGCGCCAGCAGCCGAACAGGGAGGGTTTCACCCCTCCACTTT.

The chain is built from TRBV29-1 and TRBJ2-1; no reliable D call. V gave up 3 bases and J gave up 2 bases, with 8 bases separating them. Per germline, CDR1 SQVTM and CDR2 ANQGSEA. The CDR3 contains 13 residues. CDR3 loop: CSVDLAAYNEQFF. The DNA for the CDR3 is TGCAGCGTTGACCTTGCAGCCTACAATGAGCAGTTCTTC.

This sequence joins TRBV7-2 and TRBJ1-2, with 7 nucleotides matching TRBD1. CDR1 is SGHTA, CDR2 FQGNSA, per germline. The trim removed 2 bases at V and 5 bases at J, leaving 5 bases unmatched. The CDR3 is 14 amino acids. CDR3 amino acids: CASSLTRGGYGYTF. The CDR3 DNA is TGTGCCAGCAGCTTAACCAGGGGGGGGTATGGCTACACCTTC.

This chain uses TRBV4-2 with TRBJ1-2, with no clear D. The germline V gene encodes CDR1 LGHNA and CDR2 YNFKEQ. The CDR3 extends over 16 amino acids. V gave up 1 base and J gave up 0 bases, with 12 bases separating them. This chain's CDR3 is CASSQALGSSNYGYTF. The CDR3 DNA sequence: TGTGCCAGCAGCCAAGCCCTAGGGAGCTCTAACTATGGCTACACCTTC.

The chain recombines TRBV9 with TRBJ2-5, with TRBD2 identical over 7 bases. V was clipped by 3 bases and J by 2 bases; unmatched bases: 1. CDR1 and CDR2 from the germline V gene are SGDLS and YYNGEE. The CDR3 has 13 amino acids. In DNA, the CDR3 is TGTGCCAGCAGCGCGGGGGGTCAAGAGACCCAGTACTTC. This encodes CASSAGGQETQYF. The variable domain in full, completed from reference TRBV9 and TRBJ2-5, reads DSGVTQTPKHLITATGQRVTLRCSPRSGDLSVYWYQQSLDQGLQFLIQYYNGEERAKGNILERFSAQQFPDLHSELNLSSLELGDSALYFCASSAGGQETQYFGPGTRLLVL.

This clone showed up just a few times. This chain links TRBV25-1 with TRBJ1-2; D is undetermined. The ends were cut back, 5 bases at V and 6 bases at J, with 10 bases in the middle. Germline-derived CDR1 and CDR2 are MGHDK and SYGVNS. The CDR3 extends over 12 amino acids. This CDR3 reads CASSLGSHGYTF. CDR3 DNA sequence: TGTGCCAGCAGTTTGGGGAGTCATGGCTACACCTTC.

The chain uses TRBV2 and TRBJ1-4; 9 bases map to TRBD1. V trimming: 4 bases; J trimming: 8 bases; junction bases outside the gene matches: 8. The CDR3 is 15 residues long. CDR1 SNHLY and CDR2 FYNNEI come from the germline V gene. This CDR3 reads CASSVMNRGREKLFF. The CDR3 DNA follows: TGTGCCAGCAGTGTAATGAACAGGGGGCGGGAAAAACTGTTTTTT.

The genes are TRBV28 and TRBJ1-2; the match to TRBD1 covers 11 bases. This CDR3 spans 15 amino acids. Per the germline V gene, CDR1 is MDHEN and CDR2 is SYDVKM. J lost 7 bases, V lost 2 bases, and 6 bases had no gene match. CDR3 region: CASSLPGQGEGGYTF. The CDR3, as DNA: TGTGCCAGCAGTTTACCGGGACAGGGGGAGGGTGGCTACACCTTC.

The rearrangement joins TRBV28 to TRBJ2-3; TRBD1 or TRBD2 may be the D gene (7 bases each). Per germline, CDR1 MDHEN and CDR2 SYDVKM. This CDR3 is 15 amino acids long. Trimming took off 5 bases at V and 1 base at J, with 13 bases between the two ends. CDR3 residues: CASSPGGAGTDTQYF. The CDR3, as DNA: TGTGCCAGCAGTCCAGGGGGGGCGGGCACAGATACGCAGTATTTT. The complete variable domain, with remaining parts taken from reference TRBV28 and TRBJ2-3, reads DVKVTQSSRYLVKRTGEKVFLECVQDMDHENMFWYRQDPGLGLRLIYFSYDVKMKEKGDIPEGYSVSREKKERFSLILESASTNQTSMYLCASSPGGAGTDTQYFGPGTRLTVL.

The chain employs TRBV5-1 and TRBJ2-5; no clear D gene. Trimming shortened V by 1 base and J by 3 bases, and 7 bases separated the two germline ends. This CDR3 is 13 amino acids long. The germline CDR1 and CDR2 sequences are SGHRS and YFSETQ. CDR3 coding DNA: TGCGCCAGCAGCTTGTTGGGGAAAGAGACCCAGTACTTC. Translating it yields CASSLLGKETQYF.

The chain couples TRBV9 to TRBJ2-1; D not certain. Trimming took 3 bases from V and 4 from J, leaving 5 bases between them. The germline CDR1 and CDR2 sequences are SGDLS and YYNGEE. The CDR3 runs 12 residues. The CDR3 DNA reads TGTGCCAGCAGCGCCTGGTACAATGAGCAGTTCTTC. This sequence encodes CASSAWYNEQFF.

The chain carries TRBV11-2 and TRBJ2-7, with D tentatively TRBD2 (5 bases). There are 13 residues in the CDR3. Germline loops: CDR1 SGHAT, CDR2 FQNNGV. Trimming stripped 3 bases from V and 3 bases from J, with 9 bases between. CDR3 amino acids: CASSFRENYEQYF. DNA of the CDR3: TGTGCCAGCAGCTTCCGGGAAAACTACGAGCAGTACTTC.

This clone was picked up one time. V gene TRBV6-4 combines with J gene TRBJ1-1, with a tentative D call TRBD1 (6 bases). The ends were cut back, 4 bases at V and 5 bases at J, with 11 bases in the middle. The CDR3 has 13 residues. Germline V lookup: CDR1 MRHNA, CDR2 SNTAGT. The CDR3 here is CASSVEGGTEAFF. The CDR3 nucleotides read TGTGCCAGCAGTGTAGAGGGGGGAACTGAAGCTTTCTTT.

This chain joins TRBV7-5 and TRBJ2-7; the D call TRBD2 from the table was never checked on the DNA. TRBV7-5 corresponds to a pseudogene. The CDR3 is 14 residues long. The CDR3 protein is CATRLAGGKDEQYF. The CDR3 nucleotides read TGTGCCACCAGGCTAGCGGGGGGCAAAGACGAGCAGTACTTC.

The chain carries TRBV4-1 and TRBJ1-3; D is unclear. The germline CDR1 and CDR2 sequences are MGHRA and YSYEKL. The ends were cut back, 1 base at V and 0 bases at J, with 13 bases in the middle. The CDR3 is 17 residues long. The CDR3 DNA follows: TGCGCCAGCAGCCAAGTCGGCGGGCCTCTCTCTGGAAACACCATATATTTT. Translated, it gives CASSQVGGPLSGNTIYF.